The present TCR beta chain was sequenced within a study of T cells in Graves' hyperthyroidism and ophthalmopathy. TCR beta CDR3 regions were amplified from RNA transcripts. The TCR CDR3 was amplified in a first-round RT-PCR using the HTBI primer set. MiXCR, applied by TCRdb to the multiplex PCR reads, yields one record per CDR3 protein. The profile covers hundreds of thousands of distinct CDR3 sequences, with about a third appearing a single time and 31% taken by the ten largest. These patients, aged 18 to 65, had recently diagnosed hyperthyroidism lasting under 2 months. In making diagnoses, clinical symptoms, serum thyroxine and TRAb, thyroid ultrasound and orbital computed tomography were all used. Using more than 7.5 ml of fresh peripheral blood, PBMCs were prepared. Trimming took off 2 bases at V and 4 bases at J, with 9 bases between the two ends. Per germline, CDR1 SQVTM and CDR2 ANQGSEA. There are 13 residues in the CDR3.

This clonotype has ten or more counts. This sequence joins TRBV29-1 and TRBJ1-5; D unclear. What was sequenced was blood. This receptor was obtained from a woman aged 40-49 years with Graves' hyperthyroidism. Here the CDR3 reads CSVEFSINQPQHF. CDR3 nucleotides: TGCAGCGTTGAATTCTCGATTAATCAGCCCCAGCATTTT.